These 3 T cell receptor beta chains were sequenced from one sample in a study of EBV T-cell therapy then PD-1 blockade in nasopharyngeal carcinoma (TCRdb year 2021). The library was obtained by the immunoSEQ multiplex PCR assay. TCRdb mirrors the immuneACCESS table, restricted to in-frame sequences. Some clones are absent from its copies; in checked studies, under half trace to an unresolved V gene, and the reason for the others is unknown. Here the sample has about 14,000 clones; about 85% occur a single time. Less than 35% of the sample comes from the top ten. These receptors' targets are unknown. The treatment or condition label here, explained by the study, means: AdE1-LMPpoly-expanded autologous EBV-specific T-cell therapy followed by anti-PD-1 nivolumab. The sample in question was CD8+ T cells from blood, obtained around day 100 from a patient whose treatment included autologous EBV-specific T cells and nivolumab. Receptors were obtained from a man in his forties with nasopharyngeal carcinoma.

The V gene is TRBV7-9, the J gene TRBJ2-2; D uncertain. CDR1 is SEHNR, CDR2 FQNEAQ, per germline (reference sequence). This CDR3 spans 13 amino acids. Trimming removed 0 bases at V and 3 bases at J, with 2 bases between. The CDR3 coding sequence is TGTGCCAGCAGCTTAGCGTACACCGGGGAGCTGTTTTTT. Translated, it gives CASSLAYTGELFF.

This chain joins TRBV5-5 and TRBJ1-6; 7 bases match TRBD1. The CDR3 runs to 13 residues. J lost 8 bases, V lost 4 bases, and 3 bases had no gene match. Germline lookup yields CDR1 SGHKS and CDR2 YYEKEE (reference sequence). CDR3 sequence reads: CASSKGQYSPLHF. The CDR3 nucleotides are TGTGCCAGCAGCAAGGGACAGTATTCACCCCTCCACTTT.

The rearrangement joins TRBV4-1 to TRBJ1-2, with a weak D call TRBD1 (5 bases). Germline V gene lookup returns CDR1 MGHRA and CDR2 YSYEKL. The length of the CDR3 is 15 residues. Between the trimmed V and J ends, which lost 9 bases and 5 bases, there was a span of 22 bases. The CDR3, as DNA: TGCGCCAGTCGGGACGAATGGGGGATGGATTATGGCTACACCTTC. This sequence encodes CASRDEWGMDYGYTF.